This T cell receptor beta chain was observed in a study of blood T cells in healthy people across ages. Study background: About one barcoded TCR beta cDNA was captured per two T cells.

Whole-study results and caveats: Naive T cell percentage by flow cytometry tracked strongly with beta diversity.

Whenever a sample was processed, at least 7 million PBMCs were isolated. Primed by a sample-barcoded 5' primer and a J-beta primer mix, a second PCR proceeded for 7 to 11 cycles. Each CDR3 protein is one row after TCRdb ran MiXCR on the 5' RACE reads. The sample records about 1.8 million distinct CDR3 sequences, roughly 52% being singletons. The CDR3 sequence is 14 residues long. Germline CDR1 reads SGHAT; CDR2 reads FQNNGV. Trimming took off 1 base at V and 8 bases at J, with 9 bases between the two ends. In regard to this clonotype: The antigen remains unidentified.

The gene calls are TRBV11-2 and TRBJ1-6, with unresolved D. This receptor was identified in a woman aged 40 to 50 in good health. The sequencing sample was made of blood. The CDR3 loop reads CASSLAGFDSPLHF. The CDR3, as DNA: TGTGCCAGCAGCTTAGCCGGGTTCGATTCACCCCTCCACTTT.